This TCR beta chain was sequenced in a study of blood T cell repertoires in COVID-19. Germline CDR1 and CDR2: MGHRA and YSYEKL. The CDR3 totals 16 residues. The J segment lost 7 bases and the V segment lost 0 bases, leaving 6 bases of the junction unmatched. In the original analysis: Using reference gene primer amplification, nucleated cell counts were estimated. Produced via immunoSEQ multiplex PCR; TCRdb's table is partial and in-frame only. V, J and clone size are taken as reported in that table, and D and trimming were inferred from the DNA itself. The data hold under 300,000 clones, with more than 75% observed a single time.

Sequencing input: PBMCs or T cells enriched from blood (not recorded which). The V and J genes are TRBV4-1 and TRBJ1-6; 7 bases line up with TRBD1. This TCR was recovered from a woman aged 40 to 50 with acute COVID-19. The CDR3 reads CASSQEAPGGNSPLHF. CDR3 DNA sequence: TGCGCCAGCAGCCAAGAAGCCCCAGGGGGGAATTCACCCCTCCACTTT.